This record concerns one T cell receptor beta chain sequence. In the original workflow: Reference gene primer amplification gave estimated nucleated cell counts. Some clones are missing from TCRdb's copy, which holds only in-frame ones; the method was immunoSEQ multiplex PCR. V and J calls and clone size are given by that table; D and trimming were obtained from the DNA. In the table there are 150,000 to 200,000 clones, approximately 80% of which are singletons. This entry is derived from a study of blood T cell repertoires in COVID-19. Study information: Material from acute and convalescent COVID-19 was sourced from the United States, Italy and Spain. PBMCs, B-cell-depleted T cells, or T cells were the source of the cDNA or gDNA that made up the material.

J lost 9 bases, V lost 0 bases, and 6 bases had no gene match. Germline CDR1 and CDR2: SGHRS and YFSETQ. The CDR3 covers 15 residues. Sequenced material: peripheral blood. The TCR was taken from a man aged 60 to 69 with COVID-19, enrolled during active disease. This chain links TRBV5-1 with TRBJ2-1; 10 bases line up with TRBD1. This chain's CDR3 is CASSLEATGGGEQFF. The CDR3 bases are TGCGCCAGCAGCTTGGAGGCGACAGGGGGCGGTGAGCAGTTCTTC.